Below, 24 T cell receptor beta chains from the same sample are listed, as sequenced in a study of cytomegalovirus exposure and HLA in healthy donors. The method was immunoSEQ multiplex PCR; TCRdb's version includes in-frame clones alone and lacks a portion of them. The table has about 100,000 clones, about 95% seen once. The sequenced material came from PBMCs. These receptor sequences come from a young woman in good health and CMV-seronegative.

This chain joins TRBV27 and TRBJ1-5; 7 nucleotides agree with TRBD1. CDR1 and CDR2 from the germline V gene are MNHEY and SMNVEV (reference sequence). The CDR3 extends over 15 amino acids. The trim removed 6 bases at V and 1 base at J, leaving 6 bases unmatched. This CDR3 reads CASSSDRVSNQPQHF. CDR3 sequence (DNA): TGTGCCAGCAGCTCTGACAGGGTAAGCAATCAGCCCCAGCATTTT.

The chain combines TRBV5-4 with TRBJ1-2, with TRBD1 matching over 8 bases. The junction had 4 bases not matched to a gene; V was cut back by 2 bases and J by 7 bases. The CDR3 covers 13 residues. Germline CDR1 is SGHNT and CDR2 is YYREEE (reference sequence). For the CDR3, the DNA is TGTGCCAGCAGCTTTCCAGGGGGCCGTGGCTACACCTTC. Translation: CASSFPGGRGYTF.

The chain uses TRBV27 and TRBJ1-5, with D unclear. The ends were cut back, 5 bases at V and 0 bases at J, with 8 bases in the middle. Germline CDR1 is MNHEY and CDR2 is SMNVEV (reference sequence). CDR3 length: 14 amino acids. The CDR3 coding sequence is TGTGCCAGCAGTCCAGTAAGTAGCAATCAGCCCCAGCATTTT. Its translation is CASSPVSSNQPQHF.

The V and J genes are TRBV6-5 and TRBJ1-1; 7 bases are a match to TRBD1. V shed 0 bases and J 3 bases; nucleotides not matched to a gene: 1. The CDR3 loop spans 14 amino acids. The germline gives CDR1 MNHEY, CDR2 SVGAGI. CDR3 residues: CASSYSGQYTEAFF. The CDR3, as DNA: TGTGCCAGCAGTTACTCGGGACAGTACACTGAAGCTTTCTTT.

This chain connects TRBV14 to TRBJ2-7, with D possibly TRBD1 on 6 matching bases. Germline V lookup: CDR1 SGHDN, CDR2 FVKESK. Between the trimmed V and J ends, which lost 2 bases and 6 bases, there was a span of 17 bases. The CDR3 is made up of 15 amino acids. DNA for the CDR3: TGTGCCAGCAGCCAAAGCTGGGGGCAGGTCGGCGAGCAGTACTTC. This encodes CASSQSWGQVGEQYF.

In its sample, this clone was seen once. The CDR3 coding sequence is TGTGCCAGCAGTGACTCTCAGGGTACTGAAGCTTTCTTT. Translation: CASSDSQGTEAFF. The V and J genes are TRBV6-4 and TRBJ1-1; D may be TRBD1 (5 bases). V dropped 0 bases and J dropped 5 bases, with 7 bases sitting between them. The CDR3 runs 13 residues. Germline CDR1 MRHNA, CDR2 SNTAGT.

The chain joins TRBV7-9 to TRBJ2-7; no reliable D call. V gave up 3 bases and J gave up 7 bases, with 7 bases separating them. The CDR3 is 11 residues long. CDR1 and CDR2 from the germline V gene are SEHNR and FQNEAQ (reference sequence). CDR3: CASSFMAEQYF. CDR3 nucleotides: TGTGCCAGCAGCTTCATGGCTGAGCAGTACTTC.

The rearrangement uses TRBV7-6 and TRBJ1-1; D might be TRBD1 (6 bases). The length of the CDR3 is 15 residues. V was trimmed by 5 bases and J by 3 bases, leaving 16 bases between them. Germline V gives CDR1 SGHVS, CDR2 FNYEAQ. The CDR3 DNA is TGTGCCAGCAGCACGCGGACAGATGGGGACACTGAAGCTTTCTTT. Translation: CASSTRTDGDTEAFF.

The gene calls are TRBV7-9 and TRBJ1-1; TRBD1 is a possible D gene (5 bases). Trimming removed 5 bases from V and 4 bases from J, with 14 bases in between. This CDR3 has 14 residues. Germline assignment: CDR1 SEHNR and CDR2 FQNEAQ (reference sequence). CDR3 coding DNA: TGTGCCAGCAGCATACCCCAGGGAGGCACTGAAGCTTTCTTT. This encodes CASSIPQGGTEAFF. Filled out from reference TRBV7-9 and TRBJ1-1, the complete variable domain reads DTGVSQNPRHKITKRGQNVTFRCDPISEHNRLYWYRQTLGQGPEFLTYFQNEAQLEKSRLLSDRFSAERPKGSFSTLEIQRTEQGDSAMYLCASSIPQGGTEAFFGQGTRLTVV.

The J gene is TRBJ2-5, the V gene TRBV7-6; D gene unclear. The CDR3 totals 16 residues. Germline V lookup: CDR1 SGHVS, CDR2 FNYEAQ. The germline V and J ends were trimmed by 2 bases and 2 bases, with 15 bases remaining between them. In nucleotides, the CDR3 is TGTGCCAGCAGCTTATACCCAACTGCGATTCAAGAGACCCAGTACTTC. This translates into CASSLYPTAIQETQYF.

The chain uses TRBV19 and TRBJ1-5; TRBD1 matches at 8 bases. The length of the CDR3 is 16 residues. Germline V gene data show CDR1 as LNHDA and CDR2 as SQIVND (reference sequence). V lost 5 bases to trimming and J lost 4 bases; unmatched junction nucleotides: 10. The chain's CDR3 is CASSSPDRERNQPQHF. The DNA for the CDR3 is TGTGCCAGTAGTTCCCCGGACAGGGAGCGTAATCAGCCCCAGCATTTT. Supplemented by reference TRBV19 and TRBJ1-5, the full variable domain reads DGGITQSPKYLFRKEGQNVTLSCEQNLNHDAMYWYRQDPGQGLRLIYYSQIVNDFQKGDIAEGYSVSREKKESFPLTVTSAQKNPTAFYLCASSSPDRERNQPQHFGDGTRLSIL.

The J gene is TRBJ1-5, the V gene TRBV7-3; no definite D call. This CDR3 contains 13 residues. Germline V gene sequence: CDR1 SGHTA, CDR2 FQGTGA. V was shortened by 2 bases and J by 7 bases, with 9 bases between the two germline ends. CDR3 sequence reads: CASSLGPEQPQHF. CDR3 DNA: TGTGCCAGCAGCTTAGGTCCCGAGCAGCCCCAGCATTTT.

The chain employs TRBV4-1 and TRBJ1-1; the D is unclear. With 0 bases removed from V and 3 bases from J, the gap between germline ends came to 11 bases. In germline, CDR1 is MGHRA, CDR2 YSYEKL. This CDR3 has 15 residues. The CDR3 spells CASSQEKLGYTEAFF. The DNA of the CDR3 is TGCGCCAGCAGCCAAGAGAAGCTGGGCTACACTGAAGCTTTCTTT.

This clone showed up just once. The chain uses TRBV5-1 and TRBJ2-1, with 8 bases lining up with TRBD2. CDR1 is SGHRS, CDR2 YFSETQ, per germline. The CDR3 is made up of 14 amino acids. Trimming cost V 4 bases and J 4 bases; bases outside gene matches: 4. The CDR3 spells CASSAGGGYNEQFF. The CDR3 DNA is TGCGCCAGCAGCGCGGGAGGTGGGTACAATGAGCAGTTCTTC. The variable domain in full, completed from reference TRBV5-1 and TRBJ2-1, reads KAGVTQTPRYLIKTRGQQVTLSCSPISGHRSVSWYQQTPGQGLQFLFEYFSETQRNKGNFPGRFSGRQFSNSRSEMNVSTLELGDSALYLCASSAGGGYNEQFFGPGTRLTVL.

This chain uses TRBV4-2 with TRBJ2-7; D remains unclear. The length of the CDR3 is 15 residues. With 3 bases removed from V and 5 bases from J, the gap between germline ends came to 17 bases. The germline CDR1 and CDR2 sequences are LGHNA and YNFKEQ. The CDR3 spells CASSQNQAPNNEQYF. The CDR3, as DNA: TGTGCCAGCAGCCAGAACCAGGCGCCCAACAACGAGCAGTACTTC.

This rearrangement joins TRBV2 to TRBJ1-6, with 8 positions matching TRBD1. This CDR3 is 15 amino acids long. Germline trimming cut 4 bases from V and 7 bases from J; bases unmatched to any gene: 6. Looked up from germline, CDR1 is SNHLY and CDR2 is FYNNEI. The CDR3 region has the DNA TGTGCCAGCAGTGCCTGGACAGGGAGGAATTCACCCCTCCACTTT. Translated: CASSAWTGRNSPLHF. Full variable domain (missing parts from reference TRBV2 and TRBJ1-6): EPEVTQTPSHQVTQMGQEVILRCVPISNHLYFYWYRQILGQKVEFLVSFYNNEISEKSEIFDDQFSVERPDGSNFTLKIRSTKLEDSAMYFCASSAWTGRNSPLHFGNGTRLTVT.

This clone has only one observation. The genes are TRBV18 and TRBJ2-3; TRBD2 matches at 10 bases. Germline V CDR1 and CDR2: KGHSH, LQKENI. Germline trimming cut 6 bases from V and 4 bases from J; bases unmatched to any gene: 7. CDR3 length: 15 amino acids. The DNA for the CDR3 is TGTGCCAGCTCCCTCAGCGGGGGGGCCGCAGATACGCAGTATTTT. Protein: CASSLSGGAADTQYF.

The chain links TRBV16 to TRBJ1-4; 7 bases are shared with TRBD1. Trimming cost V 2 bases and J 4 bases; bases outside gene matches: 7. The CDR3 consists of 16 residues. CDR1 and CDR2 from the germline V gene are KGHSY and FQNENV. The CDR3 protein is CASSQRADRDNEKLFF. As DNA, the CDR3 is TGTGCCAGCAGCCAAAGGGCCGACAGGGATAATGAAAAACTGTTTTTT.

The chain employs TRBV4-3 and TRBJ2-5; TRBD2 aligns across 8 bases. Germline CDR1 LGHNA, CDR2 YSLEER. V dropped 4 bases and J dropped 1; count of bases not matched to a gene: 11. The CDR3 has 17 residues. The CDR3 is CASSRDFRGGTQETQYF. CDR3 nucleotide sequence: TGCGCCAGCAGCCGCGACTTCCGGGGGGGTACCCAAGAGACCCAGTACTTC.

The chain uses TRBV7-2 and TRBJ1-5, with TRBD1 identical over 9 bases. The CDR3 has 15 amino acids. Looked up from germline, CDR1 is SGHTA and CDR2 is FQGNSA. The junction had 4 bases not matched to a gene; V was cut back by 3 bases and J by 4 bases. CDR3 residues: CASSFGQGMNQPQHF. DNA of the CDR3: TGTGCCAGCAGCTTCGGACAGGGGATGAATCAGCCCCAGCATTTT.

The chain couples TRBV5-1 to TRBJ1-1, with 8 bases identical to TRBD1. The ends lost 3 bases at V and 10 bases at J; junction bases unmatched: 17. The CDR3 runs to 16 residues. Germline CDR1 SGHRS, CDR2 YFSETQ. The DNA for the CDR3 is TGCGCCAGCAGCTGGGACCCCGAGACAGGGGTTTTAGGAGCTTTCTTT. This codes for CASSWDPETGVLGAFF. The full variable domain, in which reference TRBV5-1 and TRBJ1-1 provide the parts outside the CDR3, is KAGVTQTPRYLIKTRGQQVTLSCSPISGHRSVSWYQQTPGQGLQFLFEYFSETQRNKGNFPGRFSGRQFSNSRSEMNVSTLELGDSALYLCASSWDPETGVLGAFFGQGTRLTVV.

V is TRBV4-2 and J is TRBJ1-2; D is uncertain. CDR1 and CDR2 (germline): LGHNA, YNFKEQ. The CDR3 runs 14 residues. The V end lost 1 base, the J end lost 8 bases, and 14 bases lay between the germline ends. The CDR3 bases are TGTGCCAGCAGCCAAGGAGATACCGTGGAGGGCTACACCTTC. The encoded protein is CASSQGDTVEGYTF.

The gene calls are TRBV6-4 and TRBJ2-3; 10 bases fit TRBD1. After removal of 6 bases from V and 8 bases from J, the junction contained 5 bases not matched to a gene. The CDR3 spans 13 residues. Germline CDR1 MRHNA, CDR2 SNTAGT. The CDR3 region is CASSQGQGGTQYF. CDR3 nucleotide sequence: TGTGCCAGCAGCCAAGGACAGGGGGGTACGCAGTATTTT.

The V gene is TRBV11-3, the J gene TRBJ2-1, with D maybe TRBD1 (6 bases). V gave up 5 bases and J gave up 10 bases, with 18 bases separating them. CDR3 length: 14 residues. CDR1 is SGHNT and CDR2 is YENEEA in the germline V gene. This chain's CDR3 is CASSPAGARSEQFF. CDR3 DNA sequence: TGTGCCAGCAGCCCGGCAGGGGCAAGGAGCGAGCAGTTCTTC.